One and the same sample provided the 24 T cell receptor beta chains below, sequenced in a study of cytomegalovirus exposure and HLA in healthy donors. 13 Jbeta primers and 60 Vbeta primers were used for the PCR. The data were produced by immunoSEQ multiplex PCR, yet TCRdb's version contains in-frame clones alone and is incomplete. The table shows about 110,000 clones, with 82% occurring only once. Sequencing used PBMCs. These receptors were taken from a man aged 30-40 years in good health and CMV-seropositive.

This chain joins TRBV1 and TRBJ1-4; TRBD1, as called in the table, went unchecked against the DNA. TRBV1 is reported as a pseudogene. The CDR3 loop spans 14 amino acids. The CDR3: CTSGVDRNNEKLFF. CDR3 sequence (DNA): TGCACCAGCGGAGTTGACAGGAATAATGAAAAACTGTTTTTT.

DNA for the CDR3: TGCGCCAGCAGTGTCGTCTCGAACACCGGGGAGCTGTTTTTT. This translates into CASSVVSNTGELFF. J is TRBJ2-2 and V is TRBV10-2; D is unclear. Germline V lookup: CDR1 WSHSY, CDR2 SAAADI. The CDR3 spans 14 residues. V lost 4 bases and J 0 bases, leaving 6 bases between the germline ends.

The chain carries TRBV7-6 and TRBJ1-2; TRBD1 might be the D (5 bases). This CDR3 is built from 17 residues. Trimming left V 5 bases short and J 2 bases short, with 21 bases between. Germline CDR1 SGHVS, CDR2 FNYEAQ. For the CDR3, the DNA is TGTGCCAGCAGCCCCGCTCTCTTTACGGCAGGGAACTATGGCTACACCTTC. It translates to CASSPALFTAGNYGYTF.

This sequence joins TRBV11-3 and TRBJ2-3; the D gene is possibly TRBD2 (5 bases). Germline CDR1 and CDR2: SGHNT and YENEEA. The V end was cut by 5 bases, the J end by 6 bases, with 18 bases between. CDR3 length: 15 residues. CDR3 bases: TGTGCCAGCAGCCGCGGATTCATAGCGTACGATACGCAGTATTTT. This codes for CASSRGFIAYDTQYF.

The chain recombines TRBV19 with TRBJ2-2; TRBD2 aligns across 14 bases. This CDR3 has 16 residues. Unmatched junction bases numbered 4, after V lost 6 bases and J lost 4 bases. Germline loops: CDR1 LNHDA, CDR2 SQIVND (reference sequence). CDR3 DNA: TGTGCCAGTAGGACTAGCGGGGGGGCGGGCACCGGGGAGCTGTTTTTT. This codes for CASRTSGGAGTGELFF. The full variable domain, with the rest looked up from reference TRBV19 and TRBJ2-2, is DGGITQSPKYLFRKEGQNVTLSCEQNLNHDAMYWYRQDPGQGLRLIYYSQIVNDFQKGDIAEGYSVSREKKESFPLTVTSAQKNPTAFYLCASRTSGGAGTGELFFGEGSRLTVL.

The count of this clone is one. This chain links TRBV10-1 with TRBJ2-2; D not certain. The V end was cut by 3 bases, the J end by 3 bases, with 5 bases between. Germline CDR1 and CDR2: WNHNN and SYGVQD (reference sequence). This CDR3 is built from 13 residues. CDR3 DNA: TGCGCCAGCAGTGAACGGGACACCGGGGAGCTGTTTTTT. Its translation is CASSERDTGELFF.

This sequence joins TRBV5-4 and TRBJ1-2; perhaps TRBD1 as D (6 bases). Germline V CDR1 and CDR2: SGHNT, YYREEE (reference sequence). The CDR3 has 13 residues. Trimming cost V 3 bases and J 8 bases, with 14 bases left between them. CDR3 region: CASSSTGLWGYTF. The CDR3, as DNA: TGTGCCAGCAGCTCTACAGGGCTGTGGGGCTACACCTTC. Variable domain in full (rest from reference TRBV5-4 and TRBJ1-2): ETGVTQSPTHLIKTRGQQVTLRCSSQSGHNTVSWYQQALGQGPQFIFQYYREEENGRGNFPPRFSGLQFPNYSSELNVNALELDDSALYLCASSSTGLWGYTFGSGTRLTVV.

This chain connects TRBV2 to TRBJ1-5; D may be TRBD1 (5 bases). The germline gives CDR1 SNHLY, CDR2 FYNNEI. The V and J ends lost 5 bases and 6 bases respectively, with 17 bases between them. The CDR3 extends over 15 amino acids. This CDR3 reads CASSTVGQGGQPQHF. The CDR3 bases are TGTGCCAGCAGTACCGTCGGGCAGGGAGGTCAGCCCCAGCATTTT.

The chain recombines TRBV6-6 with TRBJ2-7; D may be TRBD1 (6 bases). V gave up 6 bases and J gave up 4 bases, with 19 bases separating them. CDR3 length: 15 residues. The germline gives CDR1 MNHNY, CDR2 SVGAGI (reference sequence). CDR3 DNA: TGTGCCAGCAGCCGAACCGGGACAAAGAAGTACGAGCAGTACTTC. Residues: CASSRTGTKKYEQYF.

This clone showed up just once. This rearrangement joins TRBV5-1 to TRBJ1-6, with 10 bases identical to TRBD1. The CDR3 runs to 16 residues. The trim removed 4 bases at V and 6 bases at J, leaving 7 bases unmatched. Per germline, CDR1 SGHRS and CDR2 YFSETQ. The CDR3 spells CASSPSGQGGNSPLHF. Here the CDR3 DNA reads TGCGCCAGCAGCCCATCCGGACAGGGGGGTAATTCACCCCTCCACTTT. Combining the CDR3 with reference TRBV5-1 and TRBJ1-6 gives the whole variable domain KAGVTQTPRYLIKTRGQQVTLSCSPISGHRSVSWYQQTPGQGLQFLFEYFSETQRNKGNFPGRFSGRQFSNSRSEMNVSTLELGDSALYLCASSPSGQGGNSPLHFGNGTRLTVT.

This clone was found a few times. The chain is built from TRBV2 and TRBJ2-1; 8 bases are a match to TRBD1. The CDR3 length is 17 residues. Germline assignment: CDR1 SNHLY and CDR2 FYNNEI. The V gene end was trimmed by 6 bases and the J gene end by 6 bases; junction bases not matched to a gene: 16. CDR3 in amino acids: CASSFKTTGAERNEQFF. CDR3 DNA sequence: TGTGCCAGCAGCTTTAAGACGACAGGGGCCGAGCGCAATGAGCAGTTCTTC.

This chain uses TRBV11-3 with TRBJ2-5; D is perhaps TRBD2 (5 bases). V shed 1 base and J shed 5 bases, with 8 bases lying between them. Germline V gene lookup returns CDR1 SGHNT and CDR2 YENEEA. The CDR3 runs 13 residues. CDR3 coding DNA: TGTGCCAGCAGCTTAGGGCCGGGGGAGACCCAGTACTTC. This translates into CASSLGPGETQYF. Full variable domain (rest looked up from reference TRBV11-3 and TRBJ2-5): EAGVVQSPRYKIIEKKQPVAFWCNPISGHNTLYWYLQNLGQGPELLIRYENEEAVDDSQLPKDRFSAERLKGVDSTLKIQPAELGDSAVYLCASSLGPGETQYFGPGTRLLVL.

This chain connects TRBV6-5 to TRBJ1-2; the D gene is possibly TRBD1 (6 bases). Germline CDR1 is MNHEY and CDR2 is SVGAGI. Deletions cut 5 bases from V and 4 bases from J, with 17 bases between. CDR3 length: 15 amino acids. As DNA, the CDR3 is TGTGCCAGCAGTAATCCAGGGGTTAAGGTCTATGGCTACACCTTC. Translation: CASSNPGVKVYGYTF.

The rearrangement uses TRBV29-1 and TRBJ2-5; 9 positions match TRBD2. Unmatched junction bases numbered 5, after V lost 3 bases and J lost 3 bases. CDR1 and CDR2 (germline): SQVTM, ANQGSEA. The CDR3 is made up of 14 amino acids. In DNA form, the CDR3 reads TGCAGCGTTGAGGCGGGGGGGCGTGAAGAGACCCAGTACTTC. It is translated as CSVEAGGREETQYF.

The CDR3 sequence: CASSYLQGINQPQHF. CDR3 nucleotides: TGTGCCAGCAGTTACCTCCAGGGGATTAATCAGCCCCAGCATTTT. The chain joins TRBV6-6 to TRBJ1-5; a possible D gene is TRBD1 (6 bases). There are 15 residues in the CDR3. CDR1 and CDR2 from the germline V gene are MNHNY and SVGAGI (reference sequence). V was clipped by 2 bases and J by 4 bases, with 12 bases between them.

In DNA, the CDR3 is TGTGCCAGCAGCCTGGAGGGCCCCTACGAGCAGTACTTC. Protein product: CASSLEGPYEQYF. This chain joins TRBV7-9 and TRBJ2-7; maybe TRBD2 (6 bases). Germline V gene data show CDR1 as SEHNR and CDR2 as FQNEAQ (reference sequence). This CDR3 is built from 13 residues. With 5 bases removed from V and 2 bases from J, the gap between germline ends came to 10 bases.

This clone has just a few counts. The V call is TRBV18, the J call TRBJ1-6, with TRBD1 as a possible D gene (5 bases). Looked up from germline, CDR1 is KGHSH and CDR2 is LQKENI. The CDR3 consists of 14 residues. The V and J ends lost 3 bases and 10 bases respectively, with 13 bases between them. Here the CDR3 reads CASSPTGGDSPLHF. The CDR3 coding sequence is TGTGCCAGCTCACCTACAGGTGGAGACTCACCCCTCCACTTT.

The chain joins TRBV19 to TRBJ2-1; D is ambiguous. Trimming removed 4 bases at V and 0 bases at J, with 10 bases between. The CDR3 is 15 amino acids. The germline CDR1 and CDR2 sequences are LNHDA and SQIVND (reference sequence). CDR3 bases: TGTGCCAGTAGTAGTCTTTATCCCTCCTACAATGAGCAGTTCTTC. Translated: CASSSLYPSYNEQFF.

This chain links TRBV18 with TRBJ1-1; D perhaps matches TRBD1 (6 bases). This CDR3 comprises 15 residues. Germline V gene sequence: CDR1 KGHSH, CDR2 LQKENI. V was pared by 4 bases and J by 3 bases, with 15 bases between. The chain's CDR3 is CASSLVTGTHTEAFF. CDR3 coding DNA: TGTGCCAGCTCACTAGTTACAGGGACCCACACTGAAGCTTTCTTT.

V gene TRBV9 combines with J gene TRBJ2-5; 8 bases align to TRBD2. Germline CDR1 SGDLS, CDR2 YYNGEE. V trimming: 8 bases; J trimming: 2 bases; junction bases outside the gene matches: 8. CDR3 size: 14 residues. CDR3: CAREAGEGQETQYF. CDR3 nucleotides: TGTGCCAGGGAAGCGGGGGAGGGGCAAGAGACCCAGTACTTC.

The rearrangement uses TRBV5-6 and TRBJ1-1; weak D call: TRBD1 (5 bases). CDR3 length: 12 residues. Trimming stripped 1 base from V and 8 bases from J, with 9 bases between. Germline values: CDR1 SGHDT, CDR2 YYEEEE. CDR3 protein: CASSLIRGEAFF. The CDR3 DNA reads as TGTGCCAGCAGCTTGATTAGGGGAGAAGCTTTCTTT.

This clone was seen only a few times. V and J are TRBV2 and TRBJ2-7; perhaps TRBD2 as D (6 bases). Germline V gene sequence: CDR1 SNHLY, CDR2 FYNNEI. V dropped 4 bases and J dropped 6 bases, with 13 bases sitting between them. The CDR3 is made up of 13 amino acids. This chain's CDR3 is CASSVNVRGEQYF. CDR3 bases: TGTGCCAGCAGTGTAAACGTGCGGGGCGAGCAGTACTTC.

This clone occurred a few times. The J gene is TRBJ1-2, the V gene TRBV6-1, with a tentative D call TRBD1 (6 bases). This CDR3 is 15 amino acids long. Germline V lookup: CDR1 MNHNS, CDR2 SASEGT. V was clipped by 7 bases and J by 4 bases, with 19 bases between them. The CDR3 loop reads CASKDRTYTPYGYTF. The CDR3 coding sequence is TGTGCCAGCAAAGACAGGACCTACACACCCTATGGCTACACCTTC.

The J gene is TRBJ2-3, the V gene TRBV6-1; weak D call: TRBD2 (6 bases). Germline V gene lookup returns CDR1 MNHNS and CDR2 SASEGT. The CDR3 extends over 14 amino acids. Trimming shortened V by 4 bases and J by 2 bases, and 10 bases separated the two germline ends. The CDR3 sequence is CASSVGGPTDTQYF. CDR3 DNA sequence: TGTGCCAGCAGTGTGGGGGGACCCACAGATACGCAGTATTTT.